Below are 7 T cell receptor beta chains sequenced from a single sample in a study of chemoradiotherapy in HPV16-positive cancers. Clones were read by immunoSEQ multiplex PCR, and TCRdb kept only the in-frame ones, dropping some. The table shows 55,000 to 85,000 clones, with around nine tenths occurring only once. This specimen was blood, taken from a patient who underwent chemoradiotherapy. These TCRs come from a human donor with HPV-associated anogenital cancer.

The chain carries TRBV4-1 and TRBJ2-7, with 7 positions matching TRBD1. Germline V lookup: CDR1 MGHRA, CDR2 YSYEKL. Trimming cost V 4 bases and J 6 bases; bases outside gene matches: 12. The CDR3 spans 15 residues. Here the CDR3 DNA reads TGCGCCAGCAGCCCTCGACAGGGCCTCTTCTCCGAGCAGTACTTC. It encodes CASSPRQGLFSEQYF.

CDR3 protein: CASSLTGELFF. The CDR3 DNA reads as TGTGCCAGCAGTTTAACCGGGGAGCTGTTTTTT. The chain employs TRBV27 and TRBJ2-2; D unresolved. CDR1 and CDR2 (germline): MNHEY, SMNVEV (reference sequence). This CDR3 spans 11 amino acids. Trimming removed 2 bases from V and 5 bases from J, with 0 bases in between.

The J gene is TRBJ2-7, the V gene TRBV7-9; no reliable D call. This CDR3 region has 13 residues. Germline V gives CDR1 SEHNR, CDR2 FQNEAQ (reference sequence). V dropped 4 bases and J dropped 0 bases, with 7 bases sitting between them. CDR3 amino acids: CASSSLSSYEQYF. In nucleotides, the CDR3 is TGTGCCAGCAGCTCCCTGAGCTCCTACGAGCAGTACTTC.

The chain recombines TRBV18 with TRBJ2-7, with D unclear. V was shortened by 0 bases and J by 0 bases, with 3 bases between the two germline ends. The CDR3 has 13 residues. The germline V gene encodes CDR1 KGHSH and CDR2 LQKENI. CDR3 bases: TGTGCCAGCTCACCACCTAGCTCCTACGAGCAGTACTTC. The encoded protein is CASSPPSSYEQYF.

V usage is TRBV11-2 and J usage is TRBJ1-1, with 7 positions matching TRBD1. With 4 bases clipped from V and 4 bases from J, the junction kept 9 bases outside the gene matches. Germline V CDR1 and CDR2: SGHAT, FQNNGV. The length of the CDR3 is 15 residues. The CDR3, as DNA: TGTGCCAGCAGCTCAGATGACAGGGTGTTCACTGAAGCTTTCTTT. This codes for CASSSDDRVFTEAFF. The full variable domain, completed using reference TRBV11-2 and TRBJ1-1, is EAGVAQSPRYKIIEKRQSVAFWCNPISGHATLYWYQQILGQGPKLLIQFQNNGVVDDSQLPKDRFSAERLKGVDSTLKIQPAKLEDSAVYLCASSSDDRVFTEAFFGQGTRLTVV.

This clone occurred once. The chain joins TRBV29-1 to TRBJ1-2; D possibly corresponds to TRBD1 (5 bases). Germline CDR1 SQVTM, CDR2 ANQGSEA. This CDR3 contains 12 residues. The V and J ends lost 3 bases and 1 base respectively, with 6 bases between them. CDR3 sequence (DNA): TGCAGCGTTGAGGACAATAACTATGGCTACACCTTC. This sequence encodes CSVEDNNYGYTF.

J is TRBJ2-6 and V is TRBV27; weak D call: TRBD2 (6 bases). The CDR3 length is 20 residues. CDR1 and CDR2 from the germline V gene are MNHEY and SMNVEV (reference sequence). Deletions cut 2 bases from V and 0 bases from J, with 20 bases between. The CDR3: CASSLVQASGLSSGANVLTF. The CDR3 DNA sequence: TGTGCCAGCAGTTTAGTCCAGGCCTCGGGACTCTCCTCTGGGGCCAACGTCCTGACTTTC.